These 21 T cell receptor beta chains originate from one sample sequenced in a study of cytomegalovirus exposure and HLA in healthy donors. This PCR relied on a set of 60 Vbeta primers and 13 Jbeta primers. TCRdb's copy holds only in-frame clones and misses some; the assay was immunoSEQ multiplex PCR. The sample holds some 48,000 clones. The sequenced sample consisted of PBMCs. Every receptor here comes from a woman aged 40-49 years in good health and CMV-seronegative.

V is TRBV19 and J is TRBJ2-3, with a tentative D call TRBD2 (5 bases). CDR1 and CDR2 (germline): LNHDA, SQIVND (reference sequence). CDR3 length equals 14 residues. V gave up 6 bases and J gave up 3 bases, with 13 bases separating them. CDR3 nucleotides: TGTGCCAGTAGAGGACTCGATGGAACAGATACGCAGTATTTT. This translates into CASRGLDGTDTQYF.

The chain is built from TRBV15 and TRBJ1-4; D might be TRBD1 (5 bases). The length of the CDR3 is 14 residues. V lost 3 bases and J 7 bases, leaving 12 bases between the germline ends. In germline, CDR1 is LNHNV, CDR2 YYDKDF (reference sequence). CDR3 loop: CATSRVGGGEKLFF. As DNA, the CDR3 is TGTGCCACCAGCAGGGTGGGGGGGGGTGAAAAACTGTTTTTT.

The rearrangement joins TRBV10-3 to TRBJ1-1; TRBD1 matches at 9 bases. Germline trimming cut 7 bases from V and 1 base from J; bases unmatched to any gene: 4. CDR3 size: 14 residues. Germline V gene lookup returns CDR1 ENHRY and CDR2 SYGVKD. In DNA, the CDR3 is TGTGCCATCACCGGGGACAGGGCGAACACTGAAGCTTTCTTT. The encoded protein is CAITGDRANTEAFF.

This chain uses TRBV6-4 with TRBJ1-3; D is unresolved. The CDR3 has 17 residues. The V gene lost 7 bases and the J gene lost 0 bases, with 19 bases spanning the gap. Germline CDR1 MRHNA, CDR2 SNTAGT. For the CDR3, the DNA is TGTGCCAGCACCAGAGGAAAGGAGGACCGCTCTGGAAACACCATATATTTT. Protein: CASTRGKEDRSGNTIYF.

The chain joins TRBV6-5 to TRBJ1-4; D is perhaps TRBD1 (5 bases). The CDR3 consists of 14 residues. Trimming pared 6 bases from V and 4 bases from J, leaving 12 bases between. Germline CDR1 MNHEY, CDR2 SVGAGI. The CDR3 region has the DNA TGTGCCAGCAGCCCCCAGGGTTATAATGAAAAACTGTTTTTT. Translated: CASSPQGYNEKLFF.

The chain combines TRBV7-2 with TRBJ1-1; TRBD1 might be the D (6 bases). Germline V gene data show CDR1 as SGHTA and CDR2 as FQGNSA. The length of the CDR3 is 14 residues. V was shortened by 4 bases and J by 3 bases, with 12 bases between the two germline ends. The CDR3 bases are TGTGCCAGCAGCTCAAGGCAGGGGTACACTGAAGCTTTCTTT. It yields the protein CASSSRQGYTEAFF.

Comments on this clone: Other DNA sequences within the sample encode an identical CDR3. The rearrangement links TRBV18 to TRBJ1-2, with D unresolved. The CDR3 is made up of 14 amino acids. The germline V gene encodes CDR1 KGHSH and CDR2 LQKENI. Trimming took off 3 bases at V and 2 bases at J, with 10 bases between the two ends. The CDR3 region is CASSPGSLNYGYTF. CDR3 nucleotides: TGTGCCAGCTCACCGGGCTCCCTAAACTATGGCTACACCTTC.

The CDR3 loop is CASSLRDREINEQFF. CDR3 in DNA: TGTGCCAGCTCTCTCCGGGACAGGGAAATCAATGAGCAGTTCTTC. J is TRBJ2-1 and V is TRBV18; 9 positions match TRBD1. Germline V CDR1 and CDR2: KGHSH, LQKENI. This CDR3 has 15 amino acids. V was clipped by 6 bases and J by 6 bases; unmatched bases: 9.

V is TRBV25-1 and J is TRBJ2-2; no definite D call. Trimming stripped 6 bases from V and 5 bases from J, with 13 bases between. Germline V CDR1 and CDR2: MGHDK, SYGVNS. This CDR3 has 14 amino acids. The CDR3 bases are TGTGCCAGCAGGAATCTGCCCGGGACCGGGGAGCTGTTTTTT. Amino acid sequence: CASRNLPGTGELFF.

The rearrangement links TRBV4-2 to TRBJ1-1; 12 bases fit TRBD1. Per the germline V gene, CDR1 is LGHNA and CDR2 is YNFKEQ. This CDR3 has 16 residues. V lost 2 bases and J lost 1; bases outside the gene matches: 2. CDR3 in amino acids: CASSQRGQGANTEAFF. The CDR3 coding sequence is TGTGCCAGCAGCCAAAGGGGACAGGGGGCGAACACTGAAGCTTTCTTT.

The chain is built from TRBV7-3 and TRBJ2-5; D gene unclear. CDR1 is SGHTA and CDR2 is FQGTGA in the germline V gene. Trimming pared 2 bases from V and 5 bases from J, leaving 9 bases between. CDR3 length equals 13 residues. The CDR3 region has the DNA TGTGCCAGCAGCTTATCGTCTCTTGAGACCCAGTACTTC. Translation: CASSLSSLETQYF.

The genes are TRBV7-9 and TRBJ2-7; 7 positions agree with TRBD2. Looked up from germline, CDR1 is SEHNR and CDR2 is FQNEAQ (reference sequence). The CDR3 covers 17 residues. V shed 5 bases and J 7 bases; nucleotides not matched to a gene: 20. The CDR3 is CASSVVFQRGAFGEQYF. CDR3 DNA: TGTGCCAGCAGCGTAGTGTTCCAGCGGGGAGCCTTTGGAGAGCAGTACTTC.

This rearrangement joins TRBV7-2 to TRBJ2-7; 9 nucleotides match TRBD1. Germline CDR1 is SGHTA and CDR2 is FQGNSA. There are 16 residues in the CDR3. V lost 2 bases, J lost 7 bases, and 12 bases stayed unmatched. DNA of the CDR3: TGTGCCAGCAGCTTAAACCTCGGGACAGGGATGTCGGAGCAGTACTTC. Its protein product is CASSLNLGTGMSEQYF.

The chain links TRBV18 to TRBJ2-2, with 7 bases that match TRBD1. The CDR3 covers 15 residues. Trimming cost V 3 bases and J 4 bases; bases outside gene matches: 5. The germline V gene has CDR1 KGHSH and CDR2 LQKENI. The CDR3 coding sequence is TGTGCCAGCTCACCGACAGGGCCGGGCACCGGGGAGCTGTTTTTT. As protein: CASSPTGPGTGELFF.

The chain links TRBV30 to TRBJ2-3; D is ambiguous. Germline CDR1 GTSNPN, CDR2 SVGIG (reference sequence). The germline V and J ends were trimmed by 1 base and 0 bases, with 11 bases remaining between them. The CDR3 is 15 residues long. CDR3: CAWSGQLTSTDTQYF. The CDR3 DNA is TGTGCCTGGAGTGGGCAACTAACTAGCACAGATACGCAGTATTTT.

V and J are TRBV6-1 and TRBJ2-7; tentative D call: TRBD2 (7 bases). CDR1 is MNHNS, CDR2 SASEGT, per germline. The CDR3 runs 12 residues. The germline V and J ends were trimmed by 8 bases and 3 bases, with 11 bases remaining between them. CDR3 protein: CASGRGGYEQYF. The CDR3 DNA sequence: TGTGCCAGCGGGAGGGGGGGCTACGAGCAGTACTTC.

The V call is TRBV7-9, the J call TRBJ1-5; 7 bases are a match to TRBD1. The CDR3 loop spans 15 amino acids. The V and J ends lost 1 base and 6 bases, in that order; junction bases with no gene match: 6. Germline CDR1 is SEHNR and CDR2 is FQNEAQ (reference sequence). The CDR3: CASSLGRAGGQPQHF. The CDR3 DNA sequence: TGTGCCAGCAGCTTAGGTAGGGCAGGGGGTCAGCCCCAGCATTTT.

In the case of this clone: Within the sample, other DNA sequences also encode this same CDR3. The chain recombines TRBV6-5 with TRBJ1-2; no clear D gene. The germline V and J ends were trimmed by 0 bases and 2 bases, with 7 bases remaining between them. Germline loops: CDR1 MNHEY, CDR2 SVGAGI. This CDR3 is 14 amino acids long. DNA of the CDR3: TGTGCCAGCAGTTACTCGACAACCAACTATGGCTACACCTTC. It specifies CASSYSTTNYGYTF.

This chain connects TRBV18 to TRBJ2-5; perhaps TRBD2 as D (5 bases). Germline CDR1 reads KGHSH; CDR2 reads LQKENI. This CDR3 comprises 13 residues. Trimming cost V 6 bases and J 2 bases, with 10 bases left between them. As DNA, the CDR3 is TGTGCCAGCTCGCCCCAGCGGCAAGAGACCCAGTACTTC. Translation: CASSPQRQETQYF.

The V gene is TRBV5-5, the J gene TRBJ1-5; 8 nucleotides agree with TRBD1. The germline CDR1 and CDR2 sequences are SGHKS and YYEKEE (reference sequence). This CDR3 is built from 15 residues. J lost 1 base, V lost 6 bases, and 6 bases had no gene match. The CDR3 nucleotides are TGTGCCAGCACGCAGGGGGCGCGGAGCAATCAGCCCCAGCATTTT. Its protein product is CASTQGARSNQPQHF.

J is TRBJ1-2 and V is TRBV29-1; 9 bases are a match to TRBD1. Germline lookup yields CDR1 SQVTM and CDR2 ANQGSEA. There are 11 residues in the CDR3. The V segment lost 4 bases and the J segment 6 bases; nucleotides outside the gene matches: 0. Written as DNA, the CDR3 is TGCAGCGTTGGGACAGGGGATGGCTACACCTTC. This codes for CSVGTGDGYTF.